The rows below give T cell receptor beta chains drawn from one sample of a study of CD8+ T cells in alopecia areata. Data came from immunoSEQ multiplex PCR; TCRdb stores just in-frame clones and leaves some out. The sample includes roughly 150,000 clones, around 87% of them seen just once. The source was CD8+ T cells sorted from blood, collected at week 0. The receptors shown here come from a human donor with alopecia areata. The CDR3 runs from the conserved cysteine through the conserved F or W. The order of the fields is D gene, J gene, clone size, V gene, CDR3 DNA, CDR3 protein. A D gene is named only where the DNA matches it firmly. The size field is filled for only some rows; it gives once, few, many or a size class.

d_call: NA
j_call: TRBJ1-1
clone_size: NA
v_call: TRBV7-9
cdr3_nt: TGTGCCAGCAGCCCCGACAAGGGGCCGAACACTGAAGCTTTCTTT
cdr3_aa: CASSPDKGPNTEAFF

d_call: NA
j_call: TRBJ1-2
clone_size: NA
v_call: TRBV30
cdr3_nt: TGTGCCTGGACCGAAGCGGGGGGCGGCTACACCTTC
cdr3_aa: CAWTEAGGGYTF

d_call: NA
j_call: TRBJ2-5
clone_size: NA
v_call: TRBV5-6
cdr3_nt: TGTGCCAGCAGCTTGGAATACGGTAAAGAGACCCAGTACTTC
cdr3_aa: CASSLEYGKETQYF

d_call: NA
j_call: TRBJ2-2
clone_size: NA
v_call: TRBV29-1
cdr3_nt: TGCAGCGTTGAAGCAGCACTAACCGGGGAGCTGTTTTTT
cdr3_aa: CSVEAALTGELFF

d_call: NA
j_call: TRBJ2-7
clone_size: NA
v_call: TRBV5-6
cdr3_nt: TGTGCCAGCAGCTCGACCTCACAGGGTAGCAACTACGAGCAGTACTTC
cdr3_aa: CASSSTSQGSNYEQYF

d_call: NA
j_call: TRBJ2-1
clone_size: NA
v_call: TRBV2
cdr3_nt: TGTGCCAGCAGTGAAGGCCCGGGTAATGAGCAGTTCTTC
cdr3_aa: CASSEGPGNEQFF

d_call: TRBD1
j_call: TRBJ1-1
clone_size: NA
v_call: TRBV6-5
cdr3_nt: TGTGCCAGCAACGCAGACAGGGCCAACACTGAAGCTTTCTTT
cdr3_aa: CASNADRANTEAFF

d_call: NA
j_call: TRBJ2-3
clone_size: NA
v_call: TRBV12-5
cdr3_nt: TGTGCTAGTGGTTCTACCTCGCGGACAGCTAATCGCACAGATACGCAGTATTTT
cdr3_aa: CASGSTSRTANRTDTQYF

d_call: NA
j_call: TRBJ1-4
clone_size: few
v_call: TRBV29-1
cdr3_nt: TGCAGCGTTGAAGAGGGGGATGAAAAACTGTTTTTT
cdr3_aa: CSVEEGDEKLFF

d_call: NA
j_call: TRBJ2-7
clone_size: once
v_call: TRBV2
cdr3_nt: TGTGCCAGCAGGGCAGGGTACTACGAGCAGTACTTC
cdr3_aa: CASRAGYYEQYF

d_call: NA
j_call: TRBJ1-2
clone_size: NA
v_call: TRBV7-7
cdr3_nt: TGTGCTAGCAGCCCACTATCGGGGAGCTATGGCTACACCTTC
cdr3_aa: CASSPLSGSYGYTF

d_call: NA
j_call: TRBJ2-2
clone_size: NA
v_call: TRBV10-3
cdr3_nt: TGTGCCATCAGTGAGTCCTTCACCGGGGAGCTGTTTTTT
cdr3_aa: CAISESFTGELFF

d_call: TRBD2
j_call: TRBJ2-1
clone_size: NA
v_call: TRBV2
cdr3_nt: TGTGCCAGCAGTGCACAGGGACTAGCGGGAAGTCCCACCTACAATGAGCAGTTCTTC
cdr3_aa: CASSAQGLAGSPTYNEQFF

d_call: TRBD2
j_call: TRBJ2-1
clone_size: few
v_call: TRBV7-9
cdr3_nt: TGTGCCAGCAGCCGACAAACGACGGGACTAGCGGACAATGAGCAGTTCTTC
cdr3_aa: CASSRQTTGLADNEQFF

d_call: NA
j_call: TRBJ2-2
clone_size: NA
v_call: TRBV30
cdr3_nt: TGTGCCTGGAGTGTCCCAGCGGGTACCGGGGAGCTGTTTTTT
cdr3_aa: CAWSVPAGTGELFF

d_call: TRBD1
j_call: TRBJ2-7
clone_size: NA
v_call: TRBV5-1
cdr3_nt: TGCGCCAGCAGCGTGACAGGGGGTCACTACGAGCAGTACTTC
cdr3_aa: CASSVTGGHYEQYF

d_call: NA
j_call: TRBJ2-3
clone_size: NA
v_call: TRBV11-2
cdr3_nt: TGTGCCAGCAGCTTGGGGACAGATACGCAGTATTTT
cdr3_aa: CASSLGTDTQYF

d_call: TRBD2
j_call: TRBJ2-7
clone_size: NA
v_call: TRBV2
cdr3_nt: TGTGCCAGCAAAATCAACGGGGGGGTCTCCTACGAGCAGTACTTC
cdr3_aa: CASKINGGVSYEQYF

d_call: NA
j_call: TRBJ2-2
clone_size: NA
v_call: TRBV27
cdr3_nt: TGTGCCAGCCGCGTCGCAGCTAGGTCGAACACCGGGGAGCTGTTTTTT
cdr3_aa: CASRVAARSNTGELFF

d_call: TRBD2
j_call: TRBJ2-1
clone_size: NA
v_call: TRBV6-5
cdr3_nt: TGTGCCAGCAGTTACGGGTGGGAGGGTCACAATGAGCAGTTCTTC
cdr3_aa: CASSYGWEGHNEQFF

d_call: NA
j_call: TRBJ2-5
clone_size: NA
v_call: TRBV19
cdr3_nt: TGTGCCAGTAGTATAGAGGACGGGGAACAAGAGACCCAGTACTTC
cdr3_aa: CASSIEDGEQETQYF

d_call: NA
j_call: TRBJ2-5
clone_size: NA
v_call: TRBV7-9
cdr3_nt: TGTGCCAGCAGGGGGAAAGAGACCCAGTACTTC
cdr3_aa: CASRGKETQYF

d_call: TRBD2
j_call: TRBJ2-1
clone_size: NA
v_call: TRBV9
cdr3_nt: TGTGCCAGCAGCGCCGGACTAGCGGGGGTCGATGAGCAGTTCTTC
cdr3_aa: CASSAGLAGVDEQFF

d_call: NA
j_call: TRBJ2-7
clone_size: few
v_call: TRBV6-5
cdr3_nt: TGTGCCAGCAGTTACTCGAGGCTGGACCCTCTCGAGCAGTACTTC
cdr3_aa: CASSYSRLDPLEQYF

d_call: TRBD2
j_call: TRBJ2-3
clone_size: NA
v_call: TRBV29-1
cdr3_nt: TGCAGCGTCGGTAGCGGGAGGACTACAGATACGCAGTATTTT
cdr3_aa: CSVGSGRTTDTQYF

d_call: NA
j_call: TRBJ2-4
clone_size: NA
v_call: TRBV7-9
cdr3_nt: TGTGCCAGCAGCCCAGAGTATCCCGCCAAAAACATTCAGTACTTC
cdr3_aa: CASSPEYPAKNIQYF

d_call: TRBD2
j_call: TRBJ2-1
clone_size: NA
v_call: TRBV4-1
cdr3_nt: TGCGCCAGCAGCCCGGGACTAGCGAGTGAGCAGTTCTTC
cdr3_aa: CASSPGLASEQFF

d_call: NA
j_call: TRBJ1-1
clone_size: NA
v_call: TRBV27
cdr3_nt: TGTGCCAGCAGCAGGCAGGGGACTGAAGCTTTCTTT
cdr3_aa: CASSRQGTEAFF

d_call: NA
j_call: TRBJ2-1
clone_size: NA
v_call: TRBV19
cdr3_nt: TGTGCCAGTAGTATAGTCGGGGGGCGCTCCTACAATGAGCAGTTCTTC
cdr3_aa: CASSIVGGRSYNEQFF

d_call: NA
j_call: TRBJ1-2
clone_size: NA
v_call: TRBV7-9
cdr3_nt: TGTGCCACCGATAGACAGGCCAACTATGGCTACACCTTC
cdr3_aa: CATDRQANYGYTF

d_call: TRBD1
j_call: TRBJ2-7
clone_size: NA
v_call: TRBV4-1
cdr3_nt: TGCGCCAGCAGCCAAGTGACAGGGGTCGTCTACGAGCAGTACTTC
cdr3_aa: CASSQVTGVVYEQYF

d_call: NA
j_call: TRBJ1-5
clone_size: NA
v_call: TRBV5-1
cdr3_nt: TGCGCCAGCAGCTTGGTTGGGCATCAGCCCCAGCATTTT
cdr3_aa: CASSLVGHQPQHF

d_call: TRBD1
j_call: TRBJ2-7
clone_size: NA
v_call: TRBV5-4
cdr3_nt: TGTGCCAGCAGCACCCGCAGTGGCAGGGGGCCCGACGAGCAGTACTTC
cdr3_aa: CASSTRSGRGPDEQYF

d_call: NA
j_call: TRBJ2-7
clone_size: NA
v_call: TRBV6-1
cdr3_nt: TGTGCCAGCAGCGTCGGACAGTTTACCTACGAGCAGTACTTC
cdr3_aa: CASSVGQFTYEQYF

d_call: NA
j_call: TRBJ2-7
clone_size: few
v_call: TRBV27
cdr3_nt: TGTGCCAGCAGTTCACCTTCCTACGAGCAGTACTTC
cdr3_aa: CASSSPSYEQYF

d_call: NA
j_call: TRBJ1-5
clone_size: few
v_call: TRBV6-5
cdr3_nt: TGTGCCAGCAGTTGGGACATTGATCAGCCCCAGCATTTT
cdr3_aa: CASSWDIDQPQHF

d_call: NA
j_call: TRBJ2-7
clone_size: NA
v_call: TRBV7-7
cdr3_nt: TGTGCCAGCAGCCCCTCCCCGGAGGCCTCCTACGAGCAGTACTTC
cdr3_aa: CASSPSPEASYEQYF

d_call: NA
j_call: TRBJ2-5
clone_size: NA
v_call: TRBV10-1
cdr3_nt: TGCGCCAGCAGTGAAGGGGTCCAAGAGACCCAGTACTTC
cdr3_aa: CASSEGVQETQYF

d_call: NA
j_call: TRBJ2-1
clone_size: NA
v_call: TRBV7-9
cdr3_nt: TGTGCCAGCAGCGGAACGGGATCTCGTGCCTACAATGAGCAGTTCTTC
cdr3_aa: CASSGTGSRAYNEQFF

d_call: NA
j_call: TRBJ2-3
clone_size: NA
v_call: TRBV7-8
cdr3_nt: TGTGCCAGCAGCTTAGGACTGAGGGGAGATACGCAGTATTTT
cdr3_aa: CASSLGLRGDTQYF

d_call: TRBD1
j_call: TRBJ2-6
clone_size: NA
v_call: TRBV29-1
cdr3_nt: TGCAGCGTTCAGGACAGGGGTAGGCCTGGGGCCAACGTCCTGACTTTC
cdr3_aa: CSVQDRGRPGANVLTF

d_call: NA
j_call: TRBJ1-6
clone_size: NA
v_call: TRBV7-9
cdr3_nt: TGTGCCAGCAGCTCCGCATTCGTTATACCCAATTCACCCCTCCACTTT
cdr3_aa: CASSSAFVIPNSPLHF

d_call: NA
j_call: TRBJ1-4
clone_size: NA
v_call: TRBV29-1
cdr3_nt: TGCAGCGTTGAACTACAGGAGGGGGAACTGTTTTTT
cdr3_aa: CSVELQEGELFF

d_call: TRBD1
j_call: TRBJ1-2
clone_size: NA
v_call: TRBV29-1
cdr3_nt: TGCAGCGTTGAACCGACAGGGGGCGAGTATGGCTACACCTTC
cdr3_aa: CSVEPTGGEYGYTF

d_call: NA
j_call: TRBJ2-7
clone_size: NA
v_call: TRBV9
cdr3_nt: TGTGCCAGCAGCGCGGGGACGCGGGACTACGAGCAGTACTTC
cdr3_aa: CASSAGTRDYEQYF

d_call: NA
j_call: TRBJ2-7
clone_size: NA
v_call: TRBV4-2
cdr3_nt: TGTGCCAGCAGCCAAGGTCTTGACGACCTTGGTGAGCAGTACTTC
cdr3_aa: CASSQGLDDLGEQYF

d_call: NA
j_call: TRBJ2-1
clone_size: NA
v_call: TRBV5-8
cdr3_nt: TGTGCCAGCAGCCGTACAGAGCACGAAACCTACAATGAGCAGTTCTTC
cdr3_aa: CASSRTEHETYNEQFF

d_call: NA
j_call: TRBJ2-5
clone_size: NA
v_call: TRBV11-2
cdr3_nt: TGTGCCAGCAGCTTATTGTCCTCCCAAGAGACCCAGTACTTC
cdr3_aa: CASSLLSSQETQYF

d_call: NA
j_call: TRBJ2-3
clone_size: NA
v_call: TRBV7-9
cdr3_nt: TGTGCCAGCAGCCCAGCGGGCGGAAACACAGATACGCAGTATTTT
cdr3_aa: CASSPAGGNTDTQYF